This TCR beta chain was profiled in a study of T cell responses to AZD1222 COVID-19 vaccine. TCRdb's table, derived via immunoSEQ multiplex PCR, lists solely in-frame clones and lacks some. The sample contains 100,000 to 120,000 clones, roughly 82% of which appear only once. With 1 base removed from V and 6 bases from J, the gap between germline ends came to 10 bases. This CDR3 has 13 amino acids. CDR1 and CDR2 (germline): SGHVS, FQNEAQ. The sequence was obtained from an adult in good health. The sequencing used peripheral blood, collected on day 0 of AZD1222 vaccination. The rearrangement uses TRBV7-8 and TRBJ2-7; D is unclear. The DNA for the CDR3 is TGTGCCAGCAGCTTAGGAGCGCAAGGCGAGCAGTACTTC. Amino acids: CASSLGAQGEQYF. Full variable domain (remainder filled in from reference TRBV7-8 and TRBJ2-7): GAGVSQSPRYKVAKRGQDVALRCDPISGHVSLFWYQQALGQGPEFLTYFQNEAQLDKSGLPSDRFFAERPEGSVSTLKIQRTQQEDSAVYLCASSLGAQGEQYFGPGTRLTVT.